These 18 T cell receptor beta chains originate from one sample sequenced in a study of post-analysis software for immune sequencing data. The study's findings and limits: Roughly 5 TRBV segments occurring more often in patients than controls included TRBV5-6, TRBV5-1 and TRBV20-1.

These TCRs' antigens remain unknown. Prepared TCR beta cDNA libraries contained unique molecular identifiers. Using its own MiXCR run on the PCR reads, TCRdb lists one record per CDR3 protein. The sample holds hundreds of thousands of distinct CDR3 sequences, about a third seen once. Sequences were obtained from blood. These receptors were taken from a girl aged 10 to 17 with multiple sclerosis.

The chain employs TRBV29-1 and TRBJ1-4, with 7 bases that match TRBD1. CDR1 is SQVTM, CDR2 ANQGSEA, per germline. With V trimmed by 7 bases and J by 7 bases, 12 bases remained unmatched. This CDR3 is built from 14 residues. The CDR3 bases are TGCAGCGCCTCCGCCCCAGGGGGTAGTGAAAAACTGTTTTTT. Its protein is CSASAPGGSEKLFF. Using reference TRBV29-1 and TRBJ1-4 for the parts outside the CDR3, the full variable domain is SAVISQKPSRDICQRGTSLTIQCQVDSQVTMMFWYRQQPGQSLTLIATANQGSEATYESGFVIDKFPISRPNLTFSTLTVSNMSPEDSSIYLCSASAPGGSEKLFFGSGTQLSVL.

This chain uses TRBV27 with TRBJ2-3; 10 bases line up with TRBD2. The germline CDR1 and CDR2 sequences are MNHEY and SMNVEV (reference sequence). The CDR3 covers 11 residues. J was trimmed by 13 bases and V by 11 bases; bases with no gene match: 9. The CDR3 DNA reads as TGTGCCGTCGGAAGGCTAGCGGGGGAGTATTTT. Protein sequence: CAVGRLAGEYF.

The chain combines TRBV5-1 with TRBJ2-3; no clear D gene. CDR1 is SGHRS, CDR2 YFSETQ, per germline. The CDR3 loop spans 14 amino acids. The ends were cut back, 3 bases at V and 3 bases at J, with 11 bases in the middle. In DNA form, the CDR3 reads TGCGCCAGCAGCTCCGGACGGCGGACAGATACGCAGTATTTT. It specifies CASSSGRRTDTQYF.

The chain has TRBV6-1 and TRBJ2-6; possible D gene TRBD1, 5 bases. The CDR3 consists of 16 residues. V was clipped by 6 bases and J by 0 bases, with 12 bases between them. Germline CDR1 reads MNHNS; CDR2 reads SASEGT. DNA of the CDR3: TGTGCCAGCAGACCCGGTAGGGGCTCTGGGGCCAACGTCCTGACTTTC. Its translation is CASRPGRGSGANVLTF.

This clonotype appeared a few times. J is TRBJ2-5 and V is TRBV11-2; D unresolved. The CDR3 extends over 15 amino acids. V lost 5 bases to trimming and J lost 4 bases, with 17 bases between them. Germline values: CDR1 SGHAT, CDR2 FQNNGV. The CDR3 coding sequence is TGTGCCAGCAGCCTCATTCGCCAAAAGCCAGAGACCCAGTACTTC. Its translation: CASSLIRQKPETQYF.

This sequence joins TRBV6-6 and TRBJ2-7; D is ambiguous. Germline CDR1 MNHNY, CDR2 SVGAGI (reference sequence). The V and J ends lost 3 bases and 2 bases respectively, with 11 bases between them. The CDR3 covers 14 residues. CDR3 in DNA: TGTGCCAGCAGTTATTCGGCGGAAACCTACGAGCAGTACTTC. Its protein is CASSYSAETYEQYF.

The chain links TRBV6-5 to TRBJ2-1; 13 bases fit TRBD2. CDR3 length: 15 amino acids. V dropped 6 bases and J dropped 8; count of bases not matched to a gene: 7. Germline values: CDR1 MNHEY, CDR2 SVGAGI. CDR3 nucleotide sequence: TGTGCCAGCAGGGTGACTAGCGGGGGGTTTTATGAGCAGTTCTTC. Amino acids: CASRVTSGGFYEQFF.

The CDR3 region is CSASLAGSYNEQFF. In nucleotides, the CDR3 is TGCAGTGCCAGCCTAGCGGGATCTTACAATGAGCAGTTCTTC. V gene TRBV20-1 combines with J gene TRBJ2-1; 9 nucleotides line up with TRBD2. V gave up 6 bases and J gave up 4 bases; unmatched junction bases: 7. This CDR3 has 14 residues. In germline, CDR1 is DFQATT, CDR2 SNEGSKA (reference sequence).

V usage is TRBV12-3 or TRBV12-4 and J usage is TRBJ2-1; 7 nucleotides align to TRBD1. CDR3 length: 15 amino acids. The junction had 9 bases not matched to a gene; V was cut back by 7 bases and J by 3 bases. The CDR3 DNA reads TGTGCCAGCACTATGGGGCAGGGGGTCTACAATGAGCAGTTCTTC. Translating it yields CASTMGQGVYNEQFF.

This chain links TRBV20-1 with TRBJ2-1; D call uncertain. Per the germline V gene, CDR1 is DFQATT and CDR2 is SNEGSKA (reference sequence). This CDR3 contains 12 residues. Trimming took off 2 bases at V and 4 bases at J, with 6 bases between the two ends. Written as DNA, the CDR3 is TGCAGTGCTAGAAGTCTTTACAATGAGCAGTTCTTC. It is translated as CSARSLYNEQFF.

V is TRBV2 and J is TRBJ1-1, with a tentative D call TRBD1 (6 bases). The V and J ends lost 10 bases and 3 bases respectively, with 9 bases between them. CDR3 length equals 11 residues. Looked up from germline, CDR1 is SNHLY and CDR2 is FYNNEI. CDR3 in amino acids: CATGQYTEAFF. CDR3 nucleotide sequence: TGTGCCACCGGACAGTACACTGAAGCTTTCTTT.

The CDR3 bases are TGTGCCAGCAGCGTAGGGACAACGACAGTTAGCCCCTACAATGAGCAGTTCTTC. It is translated as CASSVGTTTVSPYNEQFF. J is TRBJ2-1 and V is TRBV9, with D tentatively TRBD1 (5 bases). V dropped 0 bases and J dropped 2 bases, with 18 bases sitting between them. CDR3 size: 18 residues. Germline assignment: CDR1 SGDLS and CDR2 YYNGEE.

The genes are TRBV6-1 and TRBJ2-1; 8 positions agree with TRBD2. V shed 5 bases, J shed 3 bases, and the junction held 12 bases outside the gene matches. Germline CDR1 MNHNS, CDR2 SASEGT. The length of the CDR3 is 17 residues. DNA for the CDR3: TGTGCCAGCAGTCGCCCCTTCGGGGGGGGCCGCTACAATGAGCAGTTCTTC. It yields the protein CASSRPFGGGRYNEQFF.

This clonotype was found a few times. This sequence joins TRBV6-6 and TRBJ2-1; TRBD1 might be the D (7 bases). Trimming left V 8 bases short and J 4 bases short, with 12 bases between. The CDR3 consists of 13 residues. Germline V CDR1 and CDR2: MNHNY, SVGAGI (reference sequence). Here the CDR3 DNA reads TGTGCCAGCGTACCAGGGGGGTACAATGAGCAGTTCTTC. This sequence encodes CASVPGGYNEQFF.

This clonotype was seen a few times. The rearrangement links TRBV11-1 to TRBJ1-2, with D unresolved. Germline V gene data show CDR1 as SGHAT and CDR2 as FQDESV (reference sequence). The CDR3 sequence is 13 residues long. Trimming removed 1 base at V and 10 bases at J, with 13 bases between. This CDR3 is CASSLGQARDYTF. The DNA for the CDR3 is TGTGCCAGCAGCTTAGGGCAGGCCCGTGACTACACCTTC.

This clonotype was observed at least ten times. The genes are TRBV7-6 and TRBJ2-3; D is undetermined. The CDR3 consists of 13 residues. Germline loops: CDR1 SGHVS, CDR2 FNYEAQ. V was cut by 4 bases and J by 2 bases, with 7 bases left in between. For the CDR3, the DNA is TGTGCCAGCAGCTCACGGACCACAGATACGCAGTATTTT. Amino acids: CASSSRTTDTQYF.

In this sample, this clonotype turned up a few times. The rearrangement joins TRBV7-9 to TRBJ2-7, with 13 bases lining up with TRBD2. CDR1 and CDR2 from the germline V gene are SEHNR and FQNEAQ (reference sequence). V gave up 5 bases and J gave up 6 bases; unmatched junction bases: 4. This CDR3 spans 14 amino acids. In DNA form, the CDR3 reads TGTGCCAGCAGCGGGACTAGCGGGGTGGTCGAGCAGTACTTC. Translating gives CASSGTSGVVEQYF. Combining the CDR3 with reference TRBV7-9 and TRBJ2-7 gives the whole variable domain DTGVSQNPRHKITKRGQNVTFRCDPISEHNRLYWYRQTLGQGPEFLTYFQNEAQLEKSRLLSDRFSAERPKGSFSTLEIQRTEQGDSAMYLCASSGTSGVVEQYFGPGTRLTVT.

V gene TRBV7-2 combines with J gene TRBJ1-2; D is unclear. Germline V gives CDR1 SGHTA, CDR2 FQGNSA. V was clipped by 5 bases and J by 9 bases, with 16 bases between them. The CDR3 has 13 amino acids. CDR3 DNA sequence: TGTGCCAGCAGCCGCGACACGCAACAGAGCTACACCTTC. It is translated as CASSRDTQQSYTF.